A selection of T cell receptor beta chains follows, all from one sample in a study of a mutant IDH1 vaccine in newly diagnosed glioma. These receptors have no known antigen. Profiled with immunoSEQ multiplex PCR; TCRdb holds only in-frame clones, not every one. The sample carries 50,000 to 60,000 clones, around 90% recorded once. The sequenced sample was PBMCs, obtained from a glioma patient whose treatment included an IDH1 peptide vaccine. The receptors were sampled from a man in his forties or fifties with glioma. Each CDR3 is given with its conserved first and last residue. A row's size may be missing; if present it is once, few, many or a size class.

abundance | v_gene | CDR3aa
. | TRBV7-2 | CATQAHLRDNEQFF
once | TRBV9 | CASSVLGTAGTEAFF
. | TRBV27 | CASRPWGGVDSPLHF
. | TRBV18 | CASSPQAAGAYSNQPQHF
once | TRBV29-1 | CSAATGGGANVLTF
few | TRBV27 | CASSFRAEETQYF
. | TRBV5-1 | CASSLEGQGDAAFF
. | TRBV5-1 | CASRYGLAGTDTQYF
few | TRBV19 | CASSTLRTGGTGELFF
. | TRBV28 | CASSPVFEEAFF
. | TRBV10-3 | CAISVREMADTQYF
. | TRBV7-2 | CASSFSRENYGYTF
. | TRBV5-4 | CASSLGGQTQETQYF
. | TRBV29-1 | CSVRRQGAHEQYF
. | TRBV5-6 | CASSPTGGIGGTDTQYF
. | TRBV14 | CASSQGSGHGYEQYF
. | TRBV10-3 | CAISVGQGSYNEQFF
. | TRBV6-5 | CASTTGGGLQETQYF
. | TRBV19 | CASRKDGSSYEQYF
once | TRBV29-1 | CSASDITVQYF
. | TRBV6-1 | CASKSDSSYEQYF
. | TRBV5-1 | CASSIWTGRNEQFF
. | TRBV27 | CASSPDRRETQYF
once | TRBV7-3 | CASSPTPIANTGELFF
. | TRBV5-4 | CASSLPGRYGYTF
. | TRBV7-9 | CASSQLGFEFTDTQYF
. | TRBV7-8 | CASSSKDRTSTDTQYF
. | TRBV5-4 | CASSPGQGARNEQFF
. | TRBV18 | CASSPPRAGGHTEAFF
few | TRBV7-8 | CASSLAMARTGGGGPQHF
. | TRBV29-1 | CSVEPTGGSVTEAFF
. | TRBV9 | CASSVGGADTDTQYF
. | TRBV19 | CASTPTARQEYTEQYF
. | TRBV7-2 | CASSPDLYQDSGPKEGQYF
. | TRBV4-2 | CASSREGLGGRTDTQYF
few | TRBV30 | CAWSVGQGKYEQYF
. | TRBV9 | CASSVSHQTYEQYF
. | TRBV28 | CASSGQSLNTEAFF
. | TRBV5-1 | CASSLVAGGTDTQYF
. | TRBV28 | CASSKGAINEKLFF
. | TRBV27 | CASTSSPGRLYGYTF
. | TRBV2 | CASSRGGANQPQHF
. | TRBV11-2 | CASSLNRVSGAQYF
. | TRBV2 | CASSATGREGSYEQYF
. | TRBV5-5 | CASSSSWGAFSYEQYF
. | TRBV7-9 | CASSSGQGTLREQFF
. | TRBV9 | CASSVGAVEGTEAFF
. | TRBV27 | CASGTGTGGTGELFF
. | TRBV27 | CASSFVVGTEAFF
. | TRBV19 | CASSIPTGGRTEAFF
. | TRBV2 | CASSVRREGFNEQFF
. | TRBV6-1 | CASRDRGVSNQPQHF
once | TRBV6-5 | CASRLVAGNTIYF